The 30 T cell receptor beta chains in this list originate from one sample, sequenced in a study of TIL therapy for anti-PD-1-resistant metastatic lung cancer. This was the immunoSEQ v3 assay. Assay used: immunoSEQ multiplex PCR; TCRdb lists only in-frame clones, some missing. Of about 100,000 clones listed, roughly two thirds were seen once; the top ten hold approximately 11%. The time point here: pre-treatment sample, taken before nivolumab and TIL therapy. The tumor samples were excised metastases, mostly pleural nodules or supraclavicular lymph nodes. This sample comprised tumor tissue, obtained at baseline. The receptors shown here come from a person between 30 and 80 years old with non-small cell lung cancer.

This clone has just a few counts. This chain joins TRBV9 and TRBJ2-4, with D hard to call. Germline V gene lookup returns CDR1 SGDLS and CDR2 YYNGEE. V was trimmed by 0 bases and J by 5 bases, leaving 12 bases between them. The CDR3 is made up of 15 amino acids. CDR3: CASSVEGYEENIQYF. In nucleotides, the CDR3 is TGTGCCAGCAGCGTAGAAGGGTATGAGGAAAACATTCAGTACTTC.

The chain combines TRBV12-5 with TRBJ2-7; the D gene is possibly TRBD2 (6 bases). The CDR3 consists of 13 residues. Germline V gives CDR1 LGHNT, CDR2 FRNRAP. V lost 5 bases and J lost 3, with 11 bases in between. CDR3 DNA: TGTGCTAGTGGTCCCGGGACTTTCTACGAGCAGTACTTC. It is translated as CASGPGTFYEQYF.

The chain has TRBV6-2 or TRBV6-3 and TRBJ2-3, with 14 bases identical to TRBD2. This CDR3 is built from 15 residues. Germline V gene data show CDR1 as MNHEY and CDR2 as SVGEGT. Trimming at V came to 4 bases and at J to 6 bases, leaving 3 bases not matched to a gene. CDR3 protein: CASSSGTSGSDTQYF. The CDR3 coding sequence is TGTGCCAGCAGTTCCGGGACTAGCGGGAGTGATACGCAGTATTTT.

This clone was found a few times. This chain uses TRBV20-1 with TRBJ2-1; possibly TRBD1 for D (6 bases). The germline CDR1 and CDR2 sequences are DFQATT and SNEGSKA (reference sequence). Trimming removed 7 bases from V and 7 bases from J, with 11 bases in between. The CDR3 is 11 amino acids. In DNA form, the CDR3 reads TGCAGTGTTGTAAGGGGGAATGAGCAGTTCTTC. Protein: CSVVRGNEQFF.

The chain joins TRBV19 to TRBJ1-2, with unresolved D. CDR3 length: 14 residues. V was clipped by 5 bases and J by 0 bases, with 10 bases between them. Germline V CDR1 and CDR2: LNHDA, SQIVND (reference sequence). CDR3: CASSEGRPNYGYTF. CDR3 sequence (DNA): TGTGCCAGTAGTGAAGGTCGACCTAACTATGGCTACACCTTC.

The chain employs TRBV6-6 and TRBJ2-2; 9 nucleotides match TRBD1. This CDR3 has 15 amino acids. V lost 5 bases, J lost 4 bases, and 5 bases stayed unmatched. Germline V gene lookup returns CDR1 MNHNY and CDR2 SVGAGI (reference sequence). DNA for the CDR3: TGTGCCAGCAGTACAGGGGGCTCGGGCACCGGGGAGCTGTTTTTT. It specifies CASSTGGSGTGELFF.

This clone was seen a handful of times. The chain uses TRBV4-1 and TRBJ1-3; D gene ambiguous. The CDR3 spans 15 residues. The ends were cut back, 0 bases at V and 5 bases at J, with 11 bases in the middle. Per germline, CDR1 MGHRA and CDR2 YSYEKL. Here the CDR3 DNA reads TGCGCCAGCAGCCAAGATAGCACGGTTAGAAACACCATATATTTT. It is translated as CASSQDSTVRNTIYF.

CDR3 protein: CASSPHKEEKLFF. CDR3 in DNA: TGCGCCAGCAGCCCCCATAAGGAGGAAAAACTGTTTTTT. The rearrangement uses TRBV4-3 and TRBJ1-4; D is undetermined. Trimming took off 4 bases at V and 8 bases at J, with 11 bases between the two ends. CDR1 is LGHNA, CDR2 YSLEER, per germline. The CDR3 runs to 13 residues.

The chain has TRBV5-6 and TRBJ2-5, with a possible D match to TRBD1 (6 bases). The ends were cut back, 1 base at V and 7 bases at J, with 17 bases in the middle. Germline V lookup: CDR1 SGHDT, CDR2 YYEEEE. The CDR3 is 15 amino acids. This CDR3 reads CASSLRAGAQGTQYF. The DNA for the CDR3 is TGTGCCAGCAGCTTGCGCGCAGGGGCCCAGGGGACCCAGTACTTC. Full variable domain (outside the CDR3, taken from reference TRBV5-6 and TRBJ2-5): DAGVTQSPTHLIKTRGQQVTLRCSPKSGHDTVSWYQQALGQGPQFIFQYYEEEERQRGNFPDRFSGHQFPNYSSELNVNALLLGDSALYLCASSLRAGAQGTQYFGPGTRLLVL.

The chain uses TRBV28 and TRBJ1-6; no clear D. This CDR3 has 17 amino acids. The ends were cut back, 6 bases at V and 3 bases at J, with 18 bases in the middle. Germline V gives CDR1 MDHEN, CDR2 SYDVKM. CDR3 protein: CASSRLGVIDYNSPLHF. CDR3 DNA: TGTGCCAGCAGCCGCCTCGGGGTAATTGACTATAATTCACCCCTCCACTTT.

CDR3 region: CASSLEGLAFHEQYF. CDR3 sequence (DNA): TGTGCCAGCAGCCTAGAAGGACTAGCGTTCCACGAGCAGTACTTC. The V call is TRBV7-8, the J call TRBJ2-7; 9 bases are a match to TRBD2. Germline V gene data show CDR1 as SGHVS and CDR2 as FQNEAQ. V lost 5 bases, J lost 5 bases, and 10 bases stayed unmatched. CDR3 length: 15 amino acids.

The chain recombines TRBV7-9 with TRBJ2-7; TRBD1 matches at 9 bases. Per germline, CDR1 SEHNR and CDR2 FQNEAQ (reference sequence). The CDR3 consists of 14 residues. The junction had 3 bases not matched to a gene; V was cut back by 1 base and J by 5 bases. CDR3 in DNA: TGTGCCAGCAGCTTAGTTGGGACAGGGAACGAGCAGTACTTC. Translated: CASSLVGTGNEQYF.

V and J are TRBV15 and TRBJ2-5; TRBD2 agrees at 11 bases. The CDR3 is made up of 18 amino acids. V lost 3 bases to trimming and J lost 6 bases; unmatched junction nucleotides: 15. Germline lookup yields CDR1 LNHNV and CDR2 YYDKDF (reference sequence). CDR3 nucleotides: TGTGCCACCAGCAGTCCAGAACTAGCGGGGGAGCGCCGAAAGACCCAGTACTTC. Its translation is CATSSPELAGERRKTQYF.

The chain joins TRBV7-2 to TRBJ2-5; 7 bases are a match to TRBD2. Germline loops: CDR1 SGHTA, CDR2 FQGNSA. V shed 6 bases and J 5 bases; nucleotides not matched to a gene: 12. This CDR3 has 15 residues. The chain's CDR3 is CASRRGGGGTETQYF. Written as DNA, the CDR3 is TGTGCCAGCAGAAGAGGTGGGGGGGGGACGGAGACCCAGTACTTC. Combining the CDR3 with reference TRBV7-2 and TRBJ2-5 gives the whole variable domain GAGVSQSPSNKVTEKGKDVELRCDPISGHTALYWYRQSLGQGLEFLIYFQGNSAPDKSGLPSDRFSAERTGGSVSTLTIQRTQQEDSAVYLCASRRGGGGTETQYFGPGTRLLVL.

This clone was picked up a small number of times. J is TRBJ1-5 and V is TRBV19; TRBD1 matches at 12 bases. The CDR3 covers 19 residues. The junction had 15 bases not matched to a gene; V was cut back by 7 bases and J by 2 bases. The germline gives CDR1 LNHDA, CDR2 SQIVND (reference sequence). For the CDR3, the DNA is TGTGCCAGTATGCCCCTCCGGGACAGGGGGCGGTGGGGCAATCAGCCCCAGCATTTT. Encoded protein: CASMPLRDRGRWGNQPQHF.

The chain joins TRBV5-1 to TRBJ2-3; 10 bases are a match to TRBD2. The CDR3 consists of 15 residues. The germline V gene has CDR1 SGHRS and CDR2 YFSETQ. V trimming: 5 bases; J trimming: 6 bases; junction bases outside the gene matches: 9. CDR3 loop: CASSPGSGRRDTQYF. In nucleotides, the CDR3 is TGCGCCAGCAGTCCCGGTAGCGGGAGGAGGGATACGCAGTATTTT.

This chain uses TRBV11-2 with TRBJ2-1; TRBD2 matches at 7 bases. The CDR3 length is 16 residues. CDR1 is SGHAT, CDR2 FQNNGV, per germline. With V trimmed by 5 bases and J by 6 bases, 13 bases remained unmatched. The chain's CDR3 is CASSPAGGLVVNEQFF. The CDR3 DNA is TGTGCCAGCAGCCCAGCAGGTGGACTAGTGGTCAATGAGCAGTTCTTC.

There are a few counts of this clone. The V and J genes are TRBV28 and TRBJ1-2; D gene unclear. The CDR3 spans 13 residues. CDR1 MDHEN and CDR2 SYDVKM come from the germline V gene. Trimming left V 6 bases short and J 8 bases short, with 16 bases between. CDR3 sequence (DNA): TGTGCCAGCAGCCTTCTTCCCACGAGGGGCTACACCTTC. It specifies CASSLLPTRGYTF.

In the case of this clone: The same CDR3 arises from other DNA sequences in this sample as well. The rearrangement joins TRBV27 to TRBJ2-7; 11 bases fit TRBD1. The CDR3 runs to 16 residues. V lost 4 bases to trimming and J lost 3 bases; unmatched junction nucleotides: 8. Germline V gene sequence: CDR1 MNHEY, CDR2 SMNVEV (reference sequence). This chain's CDR3 is CASSSLRTGGFYEQYF. CDR3 sequence (DNA): TGTGCCAGCAGTTCCCTACGGACAGGGGGCTTCTACGAGCAGTACTTC.

The genes are TRBV5-1 and TRBJ2-7, with TRBD2 matching over 15 bases. This CDR3 comprises 16 residues. Per the germline V gene, CDR1 is SGHRS and CDR2 is YFSETQ. The V and J ends lost 4 bases and 2 bases, in that order; junction bases with no gene match: 4. The CDR3 region is CASSRGLAGGTYEQYF. As DNA, the CDR3 is TGCGCCAGCAGCCGGGGACTAGCGGGGGGAACCTACGAGCAGTACTTC.

This clone was observed a handful of times. This chain links TRBV6-4 with TRBJ1-1; 7 bases align to TRBD1. There are 13 residues in the CDR3. Trimming at V came to 4 bases and at J to 5 bases, leaving 4 bases not matched to a gene. Germline CDR1 is MRHNA and CDR2 is SNTAGT. The CDR3: CASSANRGTEAFF. The CDR3 DNA is TGTGCCAGCAGTGCGAACAGGGGAACTGAAGCTTTCTTT.

The chain recombines TRBV10-2 with TRBJ2-6, with no clear D. V gave up 7 bases and J gave up 2 bases, with 12 bases separating them. This CDR3 comprises 15 residues. The germline CDR1 and CDR2 sequences are WSHSY and SAAADI. The chain's CDR3 is CASNPGPAGANVLTF. DNA of the CDR3: TGCGCCAGCAACCCAGGTCCTGCTGGGGCCAACGTCCTGACTTTC.

The V call is TRBV4-1, the J call TRBJ1-5, with D possibly matching TRBD1 (5 bases). This CDR3 comprises 13 residues. Germline loops: CDR1 MGHRA, CDR2 YSYEKL. Deletions cut 4 bases from V and 9 bases from J, with 13 bases between. The CDR3 loop reads CASSRGTDGPQHF. The DNA for the CDR3 is TGCGCCAGCAGCCGGGGGACTGATGGGCCCCAGCATTTT.

The CDR3 coding sequence is TGTGCCAGCAGCTCAGGGTCTAACTATGGCTACACCTTC. This sequence encodes CASSSGSNYGYTF. This rearrangement joins TRBV5-4 to TRBJ1-2, with TRBD1 as a possible D gene (5 bases). The CDR3 is made up of 13 amino acids. Germline CDR1 reads SGHNT; CDR2 reads YYREEE (reference sequence). Trimming stripped 3 bases from V and 0 bases from J, with 6 bases between.

This clone qualifies as medium-sized. V is TRBV7-8 and J is TRBJ1-2; D remains ambiguous. Trimming shortened V by 6 bases and J by 4 bases, and 15 bases separated the two germline ends. The V gene's germline CDR1 is SGHVS and CDR2 FQNEAQ. The CDR3 is 14 amino acids. As DNA, the CDR3 is TGTGCCAGCAGTTCCAGGCCGGTCGGCTATGGCTACACCTTC. Protein product: CASSSRPVGYGYTF.

The V gene is TRBV7-9, the J gene TRBJ2-7, with no clear D. Trimming removed 7 bases at V and 5 bases at J, with 18 bases between. Germline V CDR1 and CDR2: SEHNR, FQNEAQ (reference sequence). This CDR3 has 14 amino acids. The CDR3 DNA is TGTGCCAGCATCCCCCTGGGTTCTTTGGACGAGCAGTACTTC. Protein: CASIPLGSLDEQYF.

The rearrangement uses TRBV3-1 (or the pseudogene TRBV3-2) and TRBJ2-7; D gene uncertain. The germline V and J ends were trimmed by 5 bases and 0 bases, with 14 bases remaining between them. Germline V gene lookup returns CDR1 LGHDT and CDR2 YNNKEL (reference sequence). The CDR3 consists of 15 residues. The DNA of the CDR3 is TGTGCCAGCAGCGCTTCCATCACTGACTCCTACGAGCAGTACTTC. It yields the protein CASSASITDSYEQYF.

As to this clone: This CDR3 is also generated by other DNA sequences in the sample. This rearrangement joins TRBV6-5 to TRBJ2-1; D is possibly TRBD1 or TRBD2 (6 bases each). Per germline, CDR1 MNHEY and CDR2 SVGAGI. This CDR3 spans 13 amino acids. Deletions cut 6 bases from V and 7 bases from J, with 13 bases between. This CDR3 reads CASSLGGRNEQFF. CDR3 DNA: TGTGCCAGCAGCCTAGGGGGGAGGAATGAGCAGTTCTTC.

V usage is TRBV4-1 and J usage is TRBJ2-2, with a tentative D call TRBD1 (6 bases). The CDR3 spans 16 residues. V was clipped by 2 bases and J by 6 bases, with 16 bases between them. CDR1 is MGHRA, CDR2 YSYEKL, per germline. CDR3 protein: CASSQSVTGLSGELFF. DNA of the CDR3: TGCGCCAGCAGCCAATCCGTAACAGGGCTCTCCGGGGAGCTGTTTTTT.

The table lists this clone with a count of one. This chain uses TRBV30 with TRBJ1-1; D not resolved. Trimming took off 4 bases at V and 0 bases at J, with 6 bases between the two ends. The CDR3 spans 12 residues. Germline V gene sequence: CDR1 GTSNPN, CDR2 SVGIG (reference sequence). In DNA form, the CDR3 reads TGTGCCTGGACCCCTCTGAACACTGAAGCTTTCTTT. Amino acids: CAWTPLNTEAFF. Based on the CDR3 plus reference TRBV30 and TRBJ1-1, the full variable domain is SQTIHQWPATLVQPVGSPLSLECTVEGTSNPNLYWYRQAAGRGLQLLFYSVGIGQISSEVPQNLSASRPQDRQFILSSKKLLLSDSGFYLCAWTPLNTEAFFGQGTRLTVV.